This record looks at one T cell receptor (beta chain) sequence and its context. The V gene's germline CDR1 is SEHNR and CDR2 FQNEAQ (reference sequence). Between the trimmed V and J ends, which lost 6 bases and 4 bases, there was a span of 18 bases. CDR3 length equals 16 residues. Original data processing: Scientists estimated how many nucleated cells there were by amplifying reference gene primers. Repertoires were generated with immunoSEQ multiplex PCR, while TCRdb's copy carries only in-frame clones and drops some. Clonal size and the V and J genes are those of that table, whereas D and trimming came from the DNA. Of some 190,000 clones in the sample, 75% to 85% are singletons; the top ten hold 3.5% to 4.5%. This specimen belongs to a study of blood T cell repertoires in COVID-19. Background on the study: COVID-19 samples collected from the United States, Italy and Spain covered acute and convalescent phases. The cDNA or gDNA used as material had been derived from T cells, B-cell-depleted T cells, or PBMCs.

The study drew participants aged about 18 to 95 years from about two dozen US areas. The receptor was derived from a man aged 25 to 45 with acute COVID-19. Sequencing was performed on PBMCs or T cells enriched from blood (not recorded which). The chain has TRBV7-9 and TRBJ2-2, with D possibly being TRBD1 (5 bases). CDR3 loop: CASSSPLQGGTGELFF. The CDR3 bases are TGTGCCAGCAGTTCACCTCTTCAGGGCGGCACCGGGGAGCTGTTTTTT.